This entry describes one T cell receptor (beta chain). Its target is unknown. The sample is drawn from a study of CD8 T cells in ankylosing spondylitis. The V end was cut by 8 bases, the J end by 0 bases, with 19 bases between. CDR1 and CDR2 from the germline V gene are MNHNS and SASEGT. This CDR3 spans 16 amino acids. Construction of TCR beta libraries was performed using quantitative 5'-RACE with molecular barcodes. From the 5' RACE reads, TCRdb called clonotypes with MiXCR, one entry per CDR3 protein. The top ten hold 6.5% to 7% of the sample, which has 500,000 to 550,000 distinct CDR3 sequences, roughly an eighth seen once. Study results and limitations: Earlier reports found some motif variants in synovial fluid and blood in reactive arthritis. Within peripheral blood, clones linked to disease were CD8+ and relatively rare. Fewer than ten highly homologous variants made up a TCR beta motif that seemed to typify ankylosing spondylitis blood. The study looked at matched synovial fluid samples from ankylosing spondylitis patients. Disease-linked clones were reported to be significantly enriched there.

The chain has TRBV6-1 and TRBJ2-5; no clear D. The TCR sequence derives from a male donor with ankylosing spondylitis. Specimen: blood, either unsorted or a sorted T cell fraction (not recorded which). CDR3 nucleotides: TGTGCCAGCCAGAACAGAGACCTCCCCAACCAAGAGACCCAGTACTTC. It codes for CASQNRDLPNQETQYF.